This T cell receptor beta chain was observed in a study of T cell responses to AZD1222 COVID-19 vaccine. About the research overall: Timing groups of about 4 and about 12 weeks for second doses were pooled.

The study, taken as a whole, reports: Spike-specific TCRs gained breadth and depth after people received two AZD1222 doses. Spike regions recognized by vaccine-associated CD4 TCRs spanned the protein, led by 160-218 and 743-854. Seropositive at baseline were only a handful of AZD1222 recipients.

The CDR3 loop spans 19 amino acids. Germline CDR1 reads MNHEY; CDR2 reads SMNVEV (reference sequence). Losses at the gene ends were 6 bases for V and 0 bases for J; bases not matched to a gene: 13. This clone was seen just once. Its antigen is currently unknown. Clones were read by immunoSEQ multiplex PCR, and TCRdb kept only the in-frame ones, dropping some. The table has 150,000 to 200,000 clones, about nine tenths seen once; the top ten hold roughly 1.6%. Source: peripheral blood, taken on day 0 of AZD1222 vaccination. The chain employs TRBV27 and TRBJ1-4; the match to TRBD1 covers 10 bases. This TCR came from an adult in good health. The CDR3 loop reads CASRSTLSGQGSTNEKLFF. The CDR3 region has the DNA TGTGCCAGCAGGTCAACTCTTTCGGGACAGGGGTCAACTAATGAAAAACTGTTTTTT. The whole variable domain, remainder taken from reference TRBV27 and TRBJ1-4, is EAQVTQNPRYLITVTGKKLTVTCSQNMNHEYMSWYRQDPGLGLRQIYYSMNVEVTDKGDVPEGYKVSRKEKRNFPLILESPSPNQTSLYFCASRSTLSGQGSTNEKLFFGSGTQLSVL.